Shown below are 4 T cell receptor beta chains from a single sample sequenced in a study of T cell changes during pregnancy in multiple sclerosis (dated by TCRdb to the late 2010s). The receptor library was made with the immunoSEQ multiplex PCR assay. TCRdb stores this immuneACCESS table with in-frame sequences only. Part of the clones is absent; in the studies checked, under half of the shortfall reflects unresolved V genes, and no reason is known for the rest. The sample profile shows roughly 38,000 clones; 88% of them were found once. The ten largest make up around 7.2% of the sample. Sequenced here: CD8+ T cells from peripheral blood mononuclear cells, sampled in the third trimester of pregnancy. These receptors were taken from a female donor with multiple sclerosis, enrolled in a pregnancy study.

The chain recombines TRBV9 with TRBJ2-6, with D unresolved. V shed 0 bases and J shed 3 bases, with 7 bases lying between them. The CDR3 sequence is 15 residues long. Germline V gene sequence: CDR1 SGDLS, CDR2 YYNGEE. The CDR3 is CASSVGAGGANVLTF. The CDR3 bases are TGTGCCAGCAGCGTAGGGGCAGGTGGGGCCAACGTCCTGACTTTC.

V and J are TRBV9 and TRBJ2-7, with 13 bases fitting TRBD2. The germline gives CDR1 SGDLS, CDR2 YYNGEE. The J segment lost 2 bases and the V segment lost 0 bases, leaving 5 bases of the junction unmatched. The CDR3 consists of 17 residues. The chain's CDR3 is CASSVEELAGGPYEQYF. DNA for the CDR3: TGTGCCAGCAGCGTAGAGGAACTAGCGGGGGGGCCCTACGAGCAGTACTTC.

This rearrangement joins TRBV27 to TRBJ1-1; TRBD1 matches at 7 bases. The CDR3 is 15 residues long. The germline V gene encodes CDR1 MNHEY and CDR2 SMNVEV (reference sequence). Losses at the gene ends were 6 bases for V and 0 bases for J; bases not matched to a gene: 7. The CDR3 here is CASSFRGAMNTEAFF. The CDR3 DNA follows: TGTGCCAGCAGCTTCAGGGGGGCGATGAACACTGAAGCTTTCTTT.

The chain combines TRBV7-2 with TRBJ1-5, with D perhaps TRBD1 (6 bases). Trimming left V 0 bases short and J 15 bases short, with 15 bases between. In germline, CDR1 is SGHTA, CDR2 FQGNSA. The CDR3 length is 13 residues. The CDR3 reads CASSLAQGPPRHF. The DNA of the CDR3 is TGTGCCAGCAGCTTAGCACAGGGTCCCCCGAGGCATTTT.